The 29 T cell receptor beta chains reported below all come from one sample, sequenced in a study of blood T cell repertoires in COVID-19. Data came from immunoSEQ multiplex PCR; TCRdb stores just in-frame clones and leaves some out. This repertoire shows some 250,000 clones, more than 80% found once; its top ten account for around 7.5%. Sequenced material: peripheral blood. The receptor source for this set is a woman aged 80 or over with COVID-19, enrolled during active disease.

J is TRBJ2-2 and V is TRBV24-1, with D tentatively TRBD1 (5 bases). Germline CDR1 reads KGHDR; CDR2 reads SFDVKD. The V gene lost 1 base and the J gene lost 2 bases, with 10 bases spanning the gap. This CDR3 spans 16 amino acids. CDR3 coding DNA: TGTGCCACCAGTGATTTCGGCAGGGTAAACACCGGGGAGCTGTTTTTT. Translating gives CATSDFGRVNTGELFF.

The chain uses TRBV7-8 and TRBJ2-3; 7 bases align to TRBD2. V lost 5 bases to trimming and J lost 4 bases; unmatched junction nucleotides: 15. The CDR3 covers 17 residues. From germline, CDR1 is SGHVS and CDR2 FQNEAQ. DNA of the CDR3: TGTGCCAGCAGCACCCCGGGACTAAGAAAGGGGCCAGATACGCAGTATTTT. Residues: CASSTPGLRKGPDTQYF.

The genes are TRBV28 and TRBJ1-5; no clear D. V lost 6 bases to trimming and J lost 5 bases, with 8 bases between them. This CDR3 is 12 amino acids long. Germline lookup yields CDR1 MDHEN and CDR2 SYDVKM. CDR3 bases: TGTGCCAGCAGCCAAAGAGATCAGCCCCAGCATTTT. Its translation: CASSQRDQPQHF. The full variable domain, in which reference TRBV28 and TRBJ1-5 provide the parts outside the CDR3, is DVKVTQSSRYLVKRTGEKVFLECVQDMDHENMFWYRQDPGLGLRLIYFSYDVKMKEKGDIPEGYSVSREKKERFSLILESASTNQTSMYLCASSQRDQPQHFGDGTRLSIL.

CDR3: CASRIDREANYGYTF. In DNA form, the CDR3 reads TGTGCCAGCAGGATAGACAGGGAGGCTAACTATGGCTACACCTTC. The chain links TRBV6-5 to TRBJ1-2; 7 bases fit TRBD1. Germline CDR1 reads MNHEY; CDR2 reads SVGAGI. V dropped 6 bases and J dropped 0; count of bases not matched to a gene: 7. There are 15 residues in the CDR3.

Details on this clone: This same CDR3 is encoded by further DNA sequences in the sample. This CDR3 reads CASSPLGQGVTEAFF. DNA of the CDR3: TGTGCCAGCTCTCCCTTGGGACAGGGAGTCACTGAAGCTTTCTTT. The rearrangement uses TRBV18 and TRBJ1-1; 9 positions agree with TRBD1. The germline gives CDR1 KGHSH, CDR2 LQKENI. Trimming removed 6 bases from V and 4 bases from J; junction bases left unmatched: 9. The CDR3 is 15 amino acids.

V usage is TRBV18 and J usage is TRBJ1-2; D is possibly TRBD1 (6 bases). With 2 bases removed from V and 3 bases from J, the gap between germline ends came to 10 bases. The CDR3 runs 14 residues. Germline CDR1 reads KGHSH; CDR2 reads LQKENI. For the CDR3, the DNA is TGTGCCAGCTCACCAGGGTCAGGGGACTATGGCTACACCTTC. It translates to CASSPGSGDYGYTF.

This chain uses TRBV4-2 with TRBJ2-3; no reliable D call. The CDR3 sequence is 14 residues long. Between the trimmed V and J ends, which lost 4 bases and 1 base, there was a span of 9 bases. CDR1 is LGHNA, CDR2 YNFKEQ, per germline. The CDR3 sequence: CASSLDSGTDTQYF. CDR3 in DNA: TGTGCCAGCAGCCTAGACTCGGGCACAGATACGCAGTATTTT.

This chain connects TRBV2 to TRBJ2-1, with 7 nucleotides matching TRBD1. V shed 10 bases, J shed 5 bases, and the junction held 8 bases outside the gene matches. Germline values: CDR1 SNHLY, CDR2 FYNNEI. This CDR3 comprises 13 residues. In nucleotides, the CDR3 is TGTGCCACCAATCGGGACAGAAACAATGAGCAGTTCTTC. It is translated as CATNRDRNNEQFF.

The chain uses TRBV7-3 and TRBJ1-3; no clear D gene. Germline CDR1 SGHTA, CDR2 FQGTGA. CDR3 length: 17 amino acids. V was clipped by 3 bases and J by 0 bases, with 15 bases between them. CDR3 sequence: CASSFPGSHLSGNTIYF. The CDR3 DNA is TGTGCCAGCAGCTTCCCGGGATCCCACCTCTCTGGAAACACCATATATTTT.

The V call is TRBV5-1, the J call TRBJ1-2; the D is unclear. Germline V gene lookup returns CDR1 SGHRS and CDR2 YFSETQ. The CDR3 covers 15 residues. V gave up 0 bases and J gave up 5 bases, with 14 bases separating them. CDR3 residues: CASSLASLGGYGYTF. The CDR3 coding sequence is TGCGCCAGCAGCTTGGCTAGTCTGGGCGGGTATGGCTACACCTTC.

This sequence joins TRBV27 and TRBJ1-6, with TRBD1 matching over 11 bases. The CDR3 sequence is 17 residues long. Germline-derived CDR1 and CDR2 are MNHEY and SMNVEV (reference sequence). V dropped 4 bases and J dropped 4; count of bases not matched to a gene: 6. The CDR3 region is CASSSTGTGGYNSPLHF. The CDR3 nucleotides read TGTGCCAGCAGTTCGACCGGGACAGGGGGTTATAATTCACCCCTCCACTTT.

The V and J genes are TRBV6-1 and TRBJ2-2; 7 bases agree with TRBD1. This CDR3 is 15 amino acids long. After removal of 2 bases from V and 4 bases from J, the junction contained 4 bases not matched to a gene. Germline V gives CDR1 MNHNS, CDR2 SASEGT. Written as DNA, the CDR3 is TGTGCCAGCAGTGAACTGGCAGGGGGCACCGGGGAGCTGTTTTTT. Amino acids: CASSELAGGTGELFF.

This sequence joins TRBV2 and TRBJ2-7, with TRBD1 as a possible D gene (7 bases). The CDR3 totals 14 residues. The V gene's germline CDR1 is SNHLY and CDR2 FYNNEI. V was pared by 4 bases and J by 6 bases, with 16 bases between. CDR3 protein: CASSASRGEGEQYF. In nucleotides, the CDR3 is TGTGCCAGCAGTGCGAGCAGGGGGGAAGGCGAGCAGTACTTC.

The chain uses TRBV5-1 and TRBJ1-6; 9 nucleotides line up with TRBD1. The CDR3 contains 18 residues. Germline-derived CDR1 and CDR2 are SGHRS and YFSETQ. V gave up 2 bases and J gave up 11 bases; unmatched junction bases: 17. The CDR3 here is CASSFTSTGGQEVAPLHF. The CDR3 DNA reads TGCGCCAGCAGCTTTACCTCGACAGGGGGTCAAGAGGTGGCACCCCTCCACTTT.

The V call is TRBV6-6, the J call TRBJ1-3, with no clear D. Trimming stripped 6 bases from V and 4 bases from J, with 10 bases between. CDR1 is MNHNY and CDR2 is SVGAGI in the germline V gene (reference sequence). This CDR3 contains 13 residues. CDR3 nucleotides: TGTGCCAGCAGGCCTAAGTCGGGAAACACCATATATTTT. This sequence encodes CASRPKSGNTIYF.

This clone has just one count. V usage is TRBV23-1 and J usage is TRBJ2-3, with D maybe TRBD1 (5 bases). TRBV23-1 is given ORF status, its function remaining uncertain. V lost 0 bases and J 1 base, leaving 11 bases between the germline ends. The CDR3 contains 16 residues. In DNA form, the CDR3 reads TGCGCCAGCAGTCAATCTAGGGGTTTTGGCACAGATACGCAGTATTTT. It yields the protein CASSQSRGFGTDTQYF.

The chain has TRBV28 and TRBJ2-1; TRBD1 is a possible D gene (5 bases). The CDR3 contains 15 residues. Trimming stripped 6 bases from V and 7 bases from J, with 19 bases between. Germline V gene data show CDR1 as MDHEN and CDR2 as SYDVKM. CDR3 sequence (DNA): TGTGCCAGCAGGCCCTCCTCAGGGCGAATGAATGAGCAGTTCTTC. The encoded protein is CASRPSSGRMNEQFF.

The CDR3 nucleotides are TGTGCCAGCAGCCATGACGCGATAGCGCCGCGGAATGAGCAGTTCTTC. This encodes CASSHDAIAPRNEQFF. The chain couples TRBV3-1 (or the pseudogene TRBV3-2) to TRBJ2-1; D possibly corresponds to TRBD2 (5 bases). CDR3 length: 16 residues. The ends were cut back, 3 bases at V and 7 bases at J, with 19 bases in the middle. Germline V gene lookup returns CDR1 LGHDT and CDR2 YNNKEL (reference sequence).

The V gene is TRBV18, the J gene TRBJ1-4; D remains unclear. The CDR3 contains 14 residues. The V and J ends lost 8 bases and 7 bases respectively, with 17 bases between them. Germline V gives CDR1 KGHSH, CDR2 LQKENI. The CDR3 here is CASHAGGGIEKLFF. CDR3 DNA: TGTGCCAGCCACGCCGGCGGCGGGATTGAAAAACTGTTTTTT.

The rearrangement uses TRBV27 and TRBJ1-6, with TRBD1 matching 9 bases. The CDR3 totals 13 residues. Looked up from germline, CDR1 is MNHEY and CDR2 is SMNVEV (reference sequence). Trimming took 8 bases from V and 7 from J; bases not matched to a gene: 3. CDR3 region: CASRDRVNSPLHF. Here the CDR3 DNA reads TGTGCCAGCCGGGACAGGGTCAATTCACCCCTCCACTTT.

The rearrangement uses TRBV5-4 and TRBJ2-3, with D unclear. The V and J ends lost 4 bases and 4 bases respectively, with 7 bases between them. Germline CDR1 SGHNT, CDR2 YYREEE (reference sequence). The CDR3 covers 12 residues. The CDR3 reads CASSLLADTQYF. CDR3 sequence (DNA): TGTGCCAGCAGCCTATTAGCAGATACGCAGTATTTT.

CDR3 DNA sequence: TGTGCCAGCTCCCCAGGGGGGGAATGGGAAGCTTTCTTT. This encodes CASSPGGEWEAFF. The V gene is TRBV18, the J gene TRBJ1-1; 7 nucleotides align to TRBD1. The CDR3 loop spans 13 amino acids. CDR1 is KGHSH, CDR2 LQKENI, per germline. Losses at the gene ends were 6 bases for V and 8 bases for J; bases not matched to a gene: 9. Full variable domain (remainder filled in from reference TRBV18 and TRBJ1-1): NAGVMQNPRHLVRRRGQEARLRCSPMKGHSHVYWYRQLPEEGLKFMVYLQKENIIDESGMPKERFSAEFPKEGPSILRIQQVVRGDSAAYFCASSPGGEWEAFFGQGTRLTVV.

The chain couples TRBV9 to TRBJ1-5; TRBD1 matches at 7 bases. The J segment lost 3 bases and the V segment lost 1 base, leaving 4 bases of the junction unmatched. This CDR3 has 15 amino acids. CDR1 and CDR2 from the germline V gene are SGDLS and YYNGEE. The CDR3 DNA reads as TGTGCCAGCAGCGTACGGGGGACAGTCAATCAGCCCCAGCATTTT. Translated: CASSVRGTVNQPQHF.

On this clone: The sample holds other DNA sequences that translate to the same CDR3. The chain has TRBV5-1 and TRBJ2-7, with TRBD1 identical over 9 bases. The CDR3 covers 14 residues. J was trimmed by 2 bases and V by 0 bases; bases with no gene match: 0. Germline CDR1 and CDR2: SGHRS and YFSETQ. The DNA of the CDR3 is TGCGCCAGCAGCTTGGGACAGGGGGCCTACGAGCAGTACTTC. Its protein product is CASSLGQGAYEQYF.

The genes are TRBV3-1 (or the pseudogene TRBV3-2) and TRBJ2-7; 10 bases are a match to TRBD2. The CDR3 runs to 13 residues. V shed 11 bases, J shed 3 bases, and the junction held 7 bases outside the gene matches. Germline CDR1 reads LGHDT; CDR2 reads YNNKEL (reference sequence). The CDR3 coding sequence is TGTGCCTCCAGGGCTAGCGGGGGCTACGAGCAGTACTTC. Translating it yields CASRASGGYEQYF.

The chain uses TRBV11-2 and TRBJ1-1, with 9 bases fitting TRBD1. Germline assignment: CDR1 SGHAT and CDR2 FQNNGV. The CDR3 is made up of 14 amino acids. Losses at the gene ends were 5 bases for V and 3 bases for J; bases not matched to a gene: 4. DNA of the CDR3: TGTGCCAGCAGCCCGGACAGGGGTGACACTGAAGCTTTCTTT. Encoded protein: CASSPDRGDTEAFF.

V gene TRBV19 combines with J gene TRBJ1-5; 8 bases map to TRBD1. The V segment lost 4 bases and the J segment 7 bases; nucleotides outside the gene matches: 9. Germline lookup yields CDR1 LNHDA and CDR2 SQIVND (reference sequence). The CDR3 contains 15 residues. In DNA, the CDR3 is TGTGCCAGTAGTAGGTGGGAACAGGGGGAGCAGCCCCAGCATTTT. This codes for CASSRWEQGEQPQHF. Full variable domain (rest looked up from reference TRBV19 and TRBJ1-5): DGGITQSPKYLFRKEGQNVTLSCEQNLNHDAMYWYRQDPGQGLRLIYYSQIVNDFQKGDIAEGYSVSREKKESFPLTVTSAQKNPTAFYLCASSRWEQGEQPQHFGDGTRLSIL.

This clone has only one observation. CDR3 region: CASSPILDEQYF. CDR3 nucleotide sequence: TGTGCCAGCAGCCCTATCCTCGACGAGCAGTACTTC. This chain connects TRBV6-6 to TRBJ2-7; D ambiguous. CDR1 is MNHNY and CDR2 is SVGAGI in the germline V gene (reference sequence). The CDR3 is 12 amino acids. Trimming cost V 6 bases and J 5 bases, with 11 bases left between them.

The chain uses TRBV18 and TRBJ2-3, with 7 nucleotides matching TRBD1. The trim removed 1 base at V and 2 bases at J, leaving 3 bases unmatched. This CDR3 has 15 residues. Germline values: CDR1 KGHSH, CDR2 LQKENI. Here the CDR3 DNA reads TGTGCCAGCTCACCACAACAGGGGATCACAGATACGCAGTATTTT. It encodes CASSPQQGITDTQYF.